This TCR beta chain was captured in a study of T-cell reconstitution after alpha-beta-depleted transplantation in children. CDR3 size: 17 residues. Germline CDR1 SGHTA, CDR2 FQGTGA. J was trimmed by 4 bases and V by 4 bases; bases with no gene match: 7. A TCRbeta library incorporating unique molecular identifiers was prepared. TCRdb analysed the PCR reads with MiXCR anew, one entry per CDR3 protein. The sample contains more than 250,000 distinct CDR3 sequences, more than 9% of which appear only once. This clonotype has only a few counts. The source material was PBMCs from the stem cell graft donor, sampled from the stem cell graft. The V and J genes are TRBV7-3 and TRBJ2-2; TRBD2 aligns across 12 bases. The source is a human donor who donated a stem cell graft to a child with SCID. The CDR3 nucleotides read TGTGCCAGCAGCTCACAAACTAGCGGGGGGTTCACCGGGGAGCTGTTTTTT. This encodes CASSSQTSGGFTGELFF.